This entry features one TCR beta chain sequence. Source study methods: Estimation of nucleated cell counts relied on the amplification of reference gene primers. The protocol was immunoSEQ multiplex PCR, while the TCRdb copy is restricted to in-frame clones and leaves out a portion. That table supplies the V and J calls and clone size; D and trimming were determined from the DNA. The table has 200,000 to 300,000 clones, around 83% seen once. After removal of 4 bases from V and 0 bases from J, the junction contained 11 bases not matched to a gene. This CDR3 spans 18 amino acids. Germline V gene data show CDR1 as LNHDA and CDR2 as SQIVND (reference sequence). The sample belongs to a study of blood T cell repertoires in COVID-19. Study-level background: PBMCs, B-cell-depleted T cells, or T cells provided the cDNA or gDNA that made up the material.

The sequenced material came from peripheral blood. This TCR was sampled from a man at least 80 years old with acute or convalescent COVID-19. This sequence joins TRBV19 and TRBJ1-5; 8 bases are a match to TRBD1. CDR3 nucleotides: TGTGCCAGTAGTAAAACGGACAGGGTACGATATAGCAATCAGCCCCAGCATTTT. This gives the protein CASSKTDRVRYSNQPQHF. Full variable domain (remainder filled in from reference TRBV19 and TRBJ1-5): DGGITQSPKYLFRKEGQNVTLSCEQNLNHDAMYWYRQDPGQGLRLIYYSQIVNDFQKGDIAEGYSVSREKKESFPLTVTSAQKNPTAFYLCASSKTDRVRYSNQPQHFGDGTRLSIL.